These T cell receptor beta chains were read from a single sample in a study of T cells after yellow fever vaccination. Using its own MiXCR run on the 5' RACE reads, TCRdb lists one record per CDR3 protein. The sample carries some 150,000 distinct CDR3 sequences, less than 8.5% recorded once. The starting material was CD4+ T cells sorted from PBMCs, obtained 10 days after the yellow fever booster vaccination. The receptor set was obtained from a man between 25 and 39 years old who received the YFV17D yellow fever vaccine. Both conserved end residues are part of each CDR3. A D gene is named only where the DNA matches it firmly. Clone size is not always given. Where it is, it says once, few, many or a class for expanded clones.

TRBJ2-3 16 NA TRBV4-3 NA CASSQVGKSGPDTQYF TGCGCCAGCAGCCAAGTAGGAAAATCGGGTCCAGATACGCAGTATTTT
TRBJ2-5 13 many TRBV20-1 NA CSALSTGQETQYF TGCAGTGCCCTCTCCACGGGGCAAGAGACCCAGTACTTC
TRBJ1-2 13 many TRBV7-9 NA CASSPFGSYGYTF TGTGCCAGCAGCCCCTTCGGGTCCTATGGCTACACCTTC
TRBJ2-3 15 many TRBV4-3 NA CASSQGALHTDTQYF TGCGCCAGCAGCCAAGGGGCACTTCACACAGATACGCAGTATTTT
TRBJ2-2 13 many TRBV25-1 NA CASRLPNTGELFF TGTGCCAGCAGACTACCGAACACCGGGGAGCTGTTTTTT
TRBJ2-1 15 many TRBV5-1 TRBD2 CASSPGTSGYNEQFF TGCGCCAGCAGCCCGGGGACTAGCGGCTACAATGAGCAGTTCTTC
TRBJ2-2 17 many TRBV4-2 NA CASSQTGGRGDTGELFF TGTGCCAGCAGCCAAACCGGGGGCAGGGGGGACACCGGGGAGCTGTTTTTT
TRBJ2-4 15 few TRBV20-1 NA CSAGQMTLSKNIQYF TGCAGTGCTGGCCAGATGACACTCAGCAAAAACATTCAGTACTTC
TRBJ2-1 16 many TRBV27 TRBD1 CASRGLWERGPHRQFF TGTGCCAGCAGGGGTCTCTGGGAGAGGGGGCCACATCGTCAGTTCTTC
TRBJ2-4 17 many TRBV7-2 TRBD1 CASSSPTGGAAKNIQYF TGTGCCAGCAGCTCCCCGACAGGGGGTGCGGCCAAAAACATTCAGTACTTC
TRBJ2-3 16 NA TRBV6-1 TRBD2 CASQRGTSGRRVTQYF TGTGCCAGCCAACGCGGGACTAGCGGGAGAAGGGTTACGCAGTATTTT
TRBJ1-2 13 many TRBV7-9 NA CASSPTPRYGYTF TGTGCCAGCAGCCCTACCCCCCGCTATGGCTACACCTTC
TRBJ2-5 19 many TRBV5-1 TRBD2 CASSLVGTSGKASQETQYF TGCGCCAGCAGCTTGGTTGGGACTAGCGGGAAGGCGAGCCAAGAGACCCAGTACTTC
TRBJ2-6 13 NA TRBV28 NA CASRGPGANVLTF TGTGCCAGCCGGGGGCCGGGGGCCAACGTCCTGACTTTC
TRBJ1-1 15 many TRBV5-1 TRBD1 CASRDTGGVGTEAFF TGCGCCAGCAGGGATACAGGGGGCGTAGGTACTGAAGCTTTCTTT
TRBJ2-5 13 many TRBV6-1 TRBD1 CASSTGTGETQYF TGTGCCAGCAGCACAGGGACAGGCGAGACCCAGTACTTC
TRBJ2-7 17 many TRBV12-3/TRBV12-4 TRBD2 CASSSHGQREGSGEQYF TGTGCCAGCAGTTCTCATGGTCAGCGGGAGGGTTCAGGCGAGCAGTACTTC
TRBJ2-7 18 NA TRBV12-3/TRBV12-4 TRBD1 CASSLAARGLRGVYEQYF TGTGCCAGCAGTTTAGCGGCCAGGGGGCTACGCGGGGTCTACGAGCAGTACTTC